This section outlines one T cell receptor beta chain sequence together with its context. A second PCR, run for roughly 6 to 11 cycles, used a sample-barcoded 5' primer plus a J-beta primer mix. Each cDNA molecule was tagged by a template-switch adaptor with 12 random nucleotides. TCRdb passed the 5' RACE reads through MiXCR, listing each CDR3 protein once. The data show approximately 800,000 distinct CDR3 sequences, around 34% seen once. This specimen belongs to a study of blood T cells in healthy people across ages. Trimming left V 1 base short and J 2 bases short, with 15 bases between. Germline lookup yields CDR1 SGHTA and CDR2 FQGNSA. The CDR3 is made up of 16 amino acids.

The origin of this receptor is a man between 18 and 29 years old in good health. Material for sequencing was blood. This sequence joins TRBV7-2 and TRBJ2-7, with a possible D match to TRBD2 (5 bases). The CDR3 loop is CASSLEGGGPAYEQYF. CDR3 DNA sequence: TGTGCCAGCAGCTTAGAGGGCGGCGGGCCCGCCTACGAGCAGTACTTC.